This record looks at one T cell receptor (beta chain) sequence and its context. This clone appeared a single time. Its target antigen remains unknown. No much larger clone exists at a distance of one base, and base qualities are not known. Taken with the paper, the label for time point translates to: baseline before first vaccination. Vaccinee samples came from UK trials COV001 and COV002, including a single-blind randomized controlled phase 2/3 trial of AZD1222 (ChAdOx1 nCoV-19) in healthy adults. For TCRbeta chain sequencing, PBMC samples were collected from trial participants at day 0 and at day 28 after the second dose. This specimen belongs to a study of T cell responses to AZD1222 COVID-19 vaccine (dated by TCRdb to the early 2020s). Notes on the research overall: AZD1222 recipients given second doses at about 4 weeks or at about 12 weeks were pooled, since spike-specific TCR depth and breadth were not found to differ between the two schedules. Trial participants were enrolled by age into subgroups of 18-55, 56-69 and 70-plus years, and around 140, 26 and 57 TCR-sequenced participants, respectively, were included in these subgroups. A total of around 240 trial participants underwent TCR sequencing, of whom about 210 had received two doses of AZD1222 and some 25 had received two doses of the MenACWY control vaccine.

Between the V and J ends, shortened by 2 bases and 5 bases respectively, the junction contains 4 bases. The CDR3, cysteine through phenylalanine, is 12 amino acids long. This entry keeps only the CDR3 DNA: 36 bases, framed from base 1. Sequences LNHDA (CDR1) and SQIVND (CDR2) are obtained from the germline V gene (reference sequence). The full study reports these points: A significant rise in spike-specific TCR breadth and depth was observed after two AZD1222 doses relative to day 0 and relative to MenACWY recipients. Participants were mostly white British and included more females than males, and it was suggested by the authors that clonal diversity may have been underestimated. The whole spike protein was spanned by vaccine-associated CD4 TCRs, and dominant responses were seen in regions 160-218 and 743-854. Conclusions about previously exposed vaccinees are limited because only six or seven AZD1222 recipients were SARS-CoV-2 seropositive at baseline. Epitopes outside the regions mutated in the B.1.351 and B.1.1.7 variants were reportedly recognized by nearly half of the unique spike-specific TCRs. In the small 56-69-year group, the increase in depth fell short of significance, most likely because of low power. Because no day 14 peak-response samples were available, the repertoires could be characterized only after the peak T cell response.

The CDR3 regions of human TCRbeta chains were subjected to immunosequencing. In the original analysis: TCRs in the repertoires were matched against a reference library of SARS-CoV-2-specific TCRs that had been generated with the MIRA antigen-specificity platform. Breadth meant the fraction of unique TCRs that were SARS-CoV-2-associated, whereas depth meant the fraction of total T cells that were SARS-CoV-2-associated. Each spike-specific TCR was assigned to its reactive spike region and to a CD4 or CD8 class using the MIRA data. Log10-transformed breadth and depth values were compared by one-way ANOVA with Sidak's multiple comparisons tests. This immuneACCESS table, as held by TCRdb, lists in-frame sequences with V and J called but not all clones. Of the missing ones, under half trace to an unresolved V gene in checked studies; the others have no known cause. The V and J calls and the clone size are those of that table, but D and trimming were determined from the DNA. The sample records roughly 70,000 clones, 85% of which are singletons. The top ten hold roughly 22% of the sample.

Sequenced here: peripheral blood, sampled on day 0 of AZD1222 vaccination. Here the chain combines TRBV19 and TRBJ2-1; the D gene identity is not certain. This TCR derives from an adult in good health. The bases are TGTGCCAGTAGTATACTTAACAATGAGCAGTTCTTC. Its amino acids are CASSILNNEQFF.